This passage covers 8 T cell receptor beta chains from one sample sequenced in a study of control samples from healthy donors and cancer patients. Clones were read by immunoSEQ multiplex PCR, and TCRdb kept only the in-frame ones, dropping some. This table has 100,000 to 150,000 clones, about nine tenths appearing once. The sequenced sample consisted of blood. These TCRs come from a man between 40 and 49 years old in good health.

The chain links TRBV29-1 to TRBJ2-6; D might be TRBD1 (5 bases). Trimming removed 4 bases from V and 0 bases from J, with 10 bases in between. The CDR3 is 15 residues long. Germline CDR1 is SQVTM and CDR2 is ANQGSEA. As DNA, the CDR3 is TGCAGCGTTGGACAGATACGCTCTGGGGCCAACGTCCTGACTTTC. It encodes CSVGQIRSGANVLTF.

This clone was seen more than once but under ten times. The chain couples TRBV4-1 to TRBJ2-7; 10 bases match TRBD1. This CDR3 contains 16 residues. Per the germline V gene, CDR1 is MGHRA and CDR2 is YSYEKL. V was pared by 2 bases and J by 0 bases, with 4 bases of the junction left unmatched. This chain's CDR3 is CASSQIRTGGSYEQYF. In nucleotides, the CDR3 is TGCGCCAGCAGCCAAATCAGGACAGGGGGCTCCTACGAGCAGTACTTC.

The V gene is TRBV5-1, the J gene TRBJ2-2; D may correspond to TRBD1 or TRBD2 (5 bases each). CDR3 length: 15 amino acids. CDR1 and CDR2 from the germline V gene are SGHRS and YFSETQ. V lost 4 bases to trimming and J lost 0 bases, with 10 bases between them. The CDR3 DNA reads TGCGCCAGCAGCCCGGGACGGGCGAACACCGGGGAGCTGTTTTTT. Translating it yields CASSPGRANTGELFF.

The chain is built from TRBV2 and TRBJ1-2; D is possibly TRBD1 (5 bases). CDR3 length: 13 residues. CDR1 SNHLY and CDR2 FYNNEI come from the germline V gene. Trimming shortened V by 7 bases and J by 3 bases, and 12 bases separated the two germline ends. The CDR3 sequence: CASNPWGDYGYTF. CDR3 bases: TGTGCCAGCAACCCCTGGGGGGACTATGGCTACACCTTC.

This chain joins TRBV3-1 (or the pseudogene TRBV3-2) and TRBJ2-5; D might be TRBD1 or TRBD2, each matching 5 bases. The germline gives CDR1 LGHDT, CDR2 YNNKEL (reference sequence). V shed 3 bases and J shed 4 bases, with 9 bases lying between them. CDR3 size: 13 residues. The CDR3 sequence is CASSQMRGETQYF. CDR3 coding DNA: TGTGCCAGCAGCCAGATGAGGGGAGAGACCCAGTACTTC.

This clone has a single count. The V and J genes are TRBV4-3 and TRBJ2-7, with 9 bases that match TRBD1. The V and J ends lost 3 bases and 5 bases, in that order; junction bases with no gene match: 17. The germline V gene has CDR1 LGHNA and CDR2 YSLEER. The CDR3 is 18 residues long. The CDR3 region is CASSHLAGTGTGRNEQYF. In DNA, the CDR3 is TGCGCCAGCAGCCATCTCGCGGGGACCGGGACAGGGAGGAACGAGCAGTACTTC.

This clone has a handful of counts. This chain links TRBV3-1 (or the pseudogene TRBV3-2) with TRBJ2-2; TRBD1 or TRBD2 may be the D gene (5 bases each). V lost 4 bases, J lost 5 bases, and 14 bases lay in between. The CDR3 runs 15 residues. Per the germline V gene, CDR1 is LGHDT and CDR2 is YNNKEL (reference sequence). The CDR3 sequence: CASSRPRGVTGELFF. CDR3 DNA: TGTGCCAGCAGCCGCCCCCGAGGGGTAACCGGGGAGCTGTTTTTT.

This sequence joins TRBV2 and TRBJ1-6; D perhaps matches TRBD1 (5 bases). V dropped 6 bases and J dropped 9 bases, with 12 bases sitting between them. The CDR3 is made up of 13 amino acids. Germline CDR1 and CDR2: SNHLY and FYNNEI. CDR3 coding DNA: TGTGCCAGCAGGCGGGACTCCCCTTCACCCCTCCACTTT. Its protein is CASRRDSPSPLHF.